This T cell receptor beta chain was profiled in a study of blood T cell repertoires in COVID-19. The wider study: Collection of acute and convalescent COVID-19 samples took place in the United States, Italy and Spain.

The count of this clone is one. Per the study methods: Amplification of reference gene primers provided the estimated nucleated cell counts. Method: immunoSEQ multiplex PCR; TCRdb's copy keeps in-frame clones and lacks some. That table gives V, J and clone size, and the DNA gave D and trimming. The table has approximately 150,000 clones, approximately 80% seen once. The junction had 5 bases not matched to a gene; V was cut back by 4 bases and J by 4 bases. The CDR3 is made up of 14 amino acids. In germline, CDR1 is SGHNT, CDR2 YYREEE (reference sequence). What was sequenced was peripheral blood. The clonotype originates from a man in his sixties or seventies who had recovered from COVID-19. V usage is TRBV5-4 and J usage is TRBJ2-3; 8 bases align to TRBD1. The CDR3 region has the DNA TGTGCCAGCAGCCCCGACAGGGGCGCAGATACGCAGTATTTT. It specifies CASSPDRGADTQYF.